This record looks at one TCR beta chain sequence and its context. This entry belongs to a study of blood T cell repertoires in COVID-19. Looking at the study overall: Acute and convalescent COVID-19 specimens originated in the United States, Italy and Spain. PBMCs, B-cell-depleted T cells, or T cells provided the cDNA or gDNA that made up the material.

In the original processing: Amplification of reference gene primers provided the estimated nucleated cell counts. Data came from immunoSEQ multiplex PCR; TCRdb stores just in-frame clones and leaves some out. V, J and clone size were drawn from that table, and D and trimming were deduced from the DNA. The sample lists 380,000 or so clones; 86% were seen once. The origin of this receptor is an older woman with COVID-19, enrolled during active disease. The material sequenced was peripheral blood.

CDR3 nucleotide sequence: TGTGCCAGTAGTATATGGGGGCCGGGAACCTATGAAGCTTTCTTT. It specifies CASSIWGPGTYEAFF. The genes are TRBV19 and TRBJ1-1; D is possibly TRBD1 (6 bases). This CDR3 has 15 residues. V gave up 2 bases and J gave up 7 bases, with 17 bases separating them. CDR1 LNHDA and CDR2 SQIVND come from the germline V gene (reference sequence).